This TCR beta chain was documented in a study of blood T cell repertoires in COVID-19. The authors' processing: Using reference gene primer amplification, nucleated cell counts were estimated. Profiling relied on immunoSEQ multiplex PCR, and the TCRdb table lists in-frame clones only, not all of them. Clone size and V and J calls were adopted from that table, with D and trimming inferred from the DNA. The table lists around 50,000 clones, around 80% of them singletons, with about 6.1% in the top ten. The CDR3 runs to 14 residues. Trimming stripped 0 bases from V and 7 bases from J, with 12 bases between. The germline CDR1 and CDR2 sequences are MNHEY and SVGAGI. The study drew participants aged roughly 18 to 95 years from approximately 25 US areas. Cohort assignment relied on participant-reported clinical history.

The sample consisted of PBMCs or T cells enriched from blood (not recorded which). The chain recombines TRBV6-5 with TRBJ1-2; D not resolved. The receptor was isolated from a woman aged 50 to 60 with acute COVID-19. CDR3: CASSYSPGLSGYTF. DNA for the CDR3: TGTGCCAGCAGTTACTCCCCGGGATTGAGTGGCTACACCTTC.